A selection of T cell receptor beta chains follows, all from one sample in a study of T cells in Graves' hyperthyroidism and ophthalmopathy. One entry per CDR3 protein results from TCRdb running MiXCR on the multiplex PCR reads. The data show 700,000 or so distinct CDR3 sequences, over 15% seen once. Sequenced sample: blood. These receptors were obtained from a man younger than 35 with Graves' hyperthyroidism. Each CDR3 is given with its conserved first and last residue. D genes are given only for firm matches. Not all rows give a size; the values are once, few, many and, for expanded clones, a class.

CDR3 protein: CASKPTGGHQEQYF
CDR3 DNA: TGTGCCAGCAAACCTACGGGGGGGCATCAAGAGCAGTACTTC
D gene: TRBD2
V gene: TRBV7-2
J gene: TRBJ2-7
clone size: few

CDR3 protein: CASSYGGNHQPQHF
CDR3 DNA: TGTGCCAGCAGCTACGGGGGGAACCATCAGCCCCAGCATTTT
D gene: NA
V gene: TRBV27
J gene: TRBJ1-5
clone size: few

CDR3 protein: CASSLADSSGANVLTF
CDR3 DNA: TGCGCCAGCAGCTTGGCCGACAGCTCTGGGGCCAACGTCCTGACTTTC
D gene: NA
V gene: TRBV5-1
J gene: TRBJ2-6
clone size: NA

CDR3 protein: CASSANSGPHYEQYF
CDR3 DNA: TGTGCCAGCAGCGCCAACTCGGGACCGCACTACGAGCAGTACTTC
D gene: NA
V gene: TRBV7-3
J gene: TRBJ2-7
clone size: many

CDR3 protein: CASSYSAGGVTDTQYF
CDR3 DNA: TGTGCCAGCAGTTACTCTGCAGGGGGGGTCACAGATACGCAGTATTTT
D gene: NA
V gene: TRBV6-2/TRBV6-3
J gene: TRBJ2-3
clone size: NA

CDR3 protein: CSVQDLGETQYF
CDR3 DNA: TGCAGCGTCCAGGACCTGGGAGAGACCCAGTACTTC
D gene: NA
V gene: TRBV29-1
J gene: TRBJ2-5
clone size: NA

CDR3 protein: CSARVSGSSYNEQFF
CDR3 DNA: TGCAGTGCTAGGGTTAGCGGTAGCTCCTACAATGAGCAGTTCTTC
D gene: NA
V gene: TRBV20-1
J gene: TRBJ2-1
clone size: many

CDR3 protein: CACGRSFRTEAFF
CDR3 DNA: TGTGCCTGCGGACGGTCCTTCCGCACTGAAGCTTTCTTT
D gene: NA
V gene: TRBV2
J gene: TRBJ1-1
clone size: NA

CDR3 protein: CATSDLPGQGDAETQYF
CDR3 DNA: TGTGCCACCAGTGATTTGCCCGGACAGGGGGACGCTGAGACCCAGTACTTC
D gene: TRBD1
V gene: TRBV24-1
J gene: TRBJ2-5
clone size: many

CDR3 protein: CASSGPLVDEQFF
CDR3 DNA: TGTGCCAGCAGCGGGCCCCTAGTCGATGAGCAGTTCTTC
D gene: NA
V gene: TRBV11-2
J gene: TRBJ2-1
clone size: few

CDR3 protein: CASSPGTGDPRDPEAFF
CDR3 DNA: TGTGCCAGCAGCCCCGGGACAGGGGACCCCCGGGACCCTGAAGCTTTCTTT
D gene: TRBD1
V gene: TRBV5-8
J gene: TRBJ1-1
clone size: few

CDR3 protein: CASSRLWGEPLHF
CDR3 DNA: TGTGCCAGCAGTCGACTCTGGGGTGAGCCCCTCCACTTT
D gene: NA
V gene: TRBV6-1
J gene: TRBJ1-6
clone size: NA

CDR3 protein: CASSPSVGYYEQYF
CDR3 DNA: TGTGCCAGCAGCCCCTCGGTGGGGTACTACGAGCAGTACTTC
D gene: NA
V gene: TRBV9
J gene: TRBJ2-7
clone size: few

CDR3 protein: CASGLGAGGDEQFF
CDR3 DNA: TGTGCTAGTGGTTTGGGGGCAGGGGGCGACGAGCAGTTCTTC
D gene: TRBD1
V gene: TRBV12-5
J gene: TRBJ2-1
clone size: many

CDR3 protein: CASSYSGGGKGSPLHF
CDR3 DNA: TGTGCCAGCAGTTATTCAGGCGGAGGGAAAGGATCACCCCTCCACTTT
D gene: NA
V gene: TRBV6-2/TRBV6-3
J gene: TRBJ1-6
clone size: NA

CDR3 protein: CASSPRDSRYNSPLHF
CDR3 DNA: TGTGCCAGCAGTCCCCGGGACAGCCGCTATAATTCACCCCTCCACTTT
D gene: TRBD1
V gene: TRBV28
J gene: TRBJ1-6
clone size: few

CDR3 protein: CSVDDRGSGNTIYF
CDR3 DNA: TGCAGCGTGGATGACAGGGGCTCTGGAAACACCATATATTTT
D gene: TRBD1
V gene: TRBV29-1
J gene: TRBJ1-3
clone size: once

CDR3 protein: CASSRTKANYGYTF
CDR3 DNA: TGTGCCAGCAGCCGGACAAAAGCTAACTATGGCTACACCTTC
D gene: NA
V gene: TRBV27
J gene: TRBJ1-2
clone size: many

CDR3 protein: CSVGLTEAPEQYF
CDR3 DNA: TGCAGCGTTGGATTAACAGAGGCCCCCGAGCAGTACTTC
D gene: NA
V gene: TRBV29-1
J gene: TRBJ2-7
clone size: few

CDR3 protein: CASSLAAEQFF
CDR3 DNA: TGTGCCAGCAGTCTAGCGGCTGAGCAGTTCTTC
D gene: TRBD2
V gene: TRBV6-1
J gene: TRBJ2-1
clone size: NA

CDR3 protein: CASSQDGAVATNEKLFF
CDR3 DNA: TGTGCCAGCAGCCAAGATGGAGCAGTTGCAACTAATGAAAAACTGTTTTTT
D gene: NA
V gene: TRBV4-2
J gene: TRBJ1-4
clone size: NA

CDR3 protein: CASSLTRDSHTQYF
CDR3 DNA: TGTGCCAGCAGCTTAACCCGGGACAGCCATACGCAGTATTTT
D gene: TRBD1
V gene: TRBV7-3
J gene: TRBJ2-3
clone size: many

CDR3 protein: CNATGNSNQPQHF
CDR3 DNA: TGCAACGCCACAGGGAATAGCAATCAGCCCCAGCATTTT
D gene: NA
V gene: TRBV29-1
J gene: TRBJ1-5
clone size: NA

CDR3 protein: CASMGKNTGELFF
CDR3 DNA: TGTGCCAGCATGGGGAAGAACACCGGGGAGCTGTTTTTT
D gene: NA
V gene: TRBV6-2/TRBV6-3
J gene: TRBJ2-2
clone size: few

CDR3 protein: CASSHGTGHNGQFF
CDR3 DNA: TGTGCCAGCAGTCACGGGACTGGCCACAATGGGCAGTTCTTC
D gene: NA
V gene: TRBV28
J gene: TRBJ2-1
clone size: NA

CDR3 protein: CASNGRGADTQYF
CDR3 DNA: TGTGCCAGCAACGGGAGGGGCGCAGATACGCAGTATTTT
D gene: TRBD2
V gene: TRBV7-2
J gene: TRBJ2-3
clone size: NA

CDR3 protein: CASSERGRGYTF
CDR3 DNA: TGTGCCAGCAGTGAAAGGGGACGGGGCTACACCTTC
D gene: NA
V gene: TRBV6-1
J gene: TRBJ1-2
clone size: few

CDR3 protein: CASSFVPAVGDTQYF
CDR3 DNA: TGTGCCAGCAGTTTCGTGCCCGCGGTTGGCGATACGCAGTATTTT
D gene: NA
V gene: TRBV12-3/TRBV12-4
J gene: TRBJ2-3
clone size: NA

CDR3 protein: CATSDALNTEAFF
CDR3 DNA: TGTGCCACCAGTGATGCCCTAAACACTGAAGCTTTCTTT
D gene: NA
V gene: TRBV24-1
J gene: TRBJ1-1
clone size: few

CDR3 protein: CAILEGQGYEQYF
CDR3 DNA: TGTGCCATTCTTGAGGGACAGGGTTACGAGCAGTACTTC
D gene: TRBD1
V gene: TRBV10-3
J gene: TRBJ2-7
clone size: many

CDR3 protein: CASRASGRGNNEQFF
CDR3 DNA: TGTGCCAGCAGGGCTAGCGGGAGGGGCAATAATGAGCAGTTCTTC
D gene: TRBD2
V gene: TRBV6-1
J gene: TRBJ2-1
clone size: few

CDR3 protein: CASSSPGRSTTELFF
CDR3 DNA: TGTGCCAGCAGTTCCCCGGGACGGAGCACCACGGAGCTGTTTTTT
D gene: NA
V gene: TRBV28
J gene: TRBJ2-2
clone size: once

CDR3 protein: CASSFQGFLNTEAFF
CDR3 DNA: TGTGCCAGCAGTTTTCAGGGTTTCCTGAACACTGAAGCTTTCTTT
D gene: NA
V gene: TRBV27
J gene: TRBJ1-1
clone size: NA

CDR3 protein: CASRLDSIRADTQYF
CDR3 DNA: TGTGCCAGCAGATTGGACTCAATTAGGGCAGATACGCAGTATTTT
D gene: NA
V gene: TRBV2
J gene: TRBJ2-3
clone size: many

CDR3 protein: CSVVGAPGGRETQYF
CDR3 DNA: TGCAGCGTTGTGGGGGCCCCGGGAGGGAGAGAGACCCAGTACTTC
D gene: TRBD2
V gene: TRBV29-1
J gene: TRBJ2-5
clone size: few

CDR3 protein: CASSLAGPFYEQYF
CDR3 DNA: TGTGCCAGCAGCTTAGCCGGACCCTTCTACGAGCAGTACTTC
D gene: NA
V gene: TRBV7-9
J gene: TRBJ2-7
clone size: many

CDR3 protein: CASSPPSRDIHGYTF
CDR3 DNA: TGTGCCAGCAGTCCTCCATCCCGGGACATCCATGGCTACACCTTC
D gene: NA
V gene: TRBV6-1
J gene: TRBJ1-2
clone size: NA

CDR3 protein: CASGRGPSEAFF
CDR3 DNA: TGTGCCAGCGGCCGTGGCCCTTCTGAAGCTTTCTTT
D gene: NA
V gene: TRBV28
J gene: TRBJ1-1
clone size: few

CDR3 protein: CASSLWVAGGPSEQYF
CDR3 DNA: TGTGCCAGCAGCTTATGGGTGGCGGGAGGGCCCTCCGAGCAGTACTTC
D gene: TRBD2
V gene: TRBV7-9
J gene: TRBJ2-7
clone size: few

CDR3 protein: CAISDRGDTQYF
CDR3 DNA: TGTGCCATCAGTGATAGGGGAGATACGCAGTATTTT
D gene: NA
V gene: TRBV10-3
J gene: TRBJ2-3
clone size: NA

CDR3 protein: CASSLLQLAGDEQFF
CDR3 DNA: TGTGCCAGCAGTCTGTTGCAACTAGCGGGAGATGAGCAGTTCTTC
D gene: TRBD2
V gene: TRBV12-3/TRBV12-4
J gene: TRBJ2-1
clone size: many

CDR3 protein: CSAETSNEQYF
CDR3 DNA: TGCAGTGCTGAAACTAGTAACGAGCAGTACTTC
D gene: NA
V gene: TRBV20-1
J gene: TRBJ2-7
clone size: NA

CDR3 protein: CASRASSGTDQYF
CDR3 DNA: TGCGCCAGCAGAGCATCTAGCGGGACGGATCAGTACTTC
D gene: TRBD2
V gene: TRBV4-1
J gene: TRBJ2-7
clone size: many

CDR3 protein: CSVASPSRGVAFF
CDR3 DNA: TGCAGTGTCGCCTCCCCCTCGAGGGGTGTAGCTTTCTTT
D gene: NA
V gene: TRBV20-1
J gene: TRBJ1-1
clone size: many

CDR3 protein: CASTEPGTAYGYTF
CDR3 DNA: TGTGCCAGCACTGAACCCGGGACAGCCTATGGCTACACCTTC
D gene: TRBD1
V gene: TRBV6-1
J gene: TRBJ1-2
clone size: many

CDR3 protein: CASSQGRSEKLFF
CDR3 DNA: TGTGCCAGCAGCCAAGGTCGGAGTGAAAAACTGTTTTTT
D gene: NA
V gene: TRBV3-1
J gene: TRBJ1-4
clone size: NA

CDR3 protein: CASCRGTDTQYF
CDR3 DNA: TGTGCCAGCTGCAGGGGCACAGATACGCAGTATTTT
D gene: NA
V gene: TRBV12-3/TRBV12-4
J gene: TRBJ2-3
clone size: many

CDR3 protein: CASSAGTANTEAFF
CDR3 DNA: TGTGCCAGCAGCGCCGGGACAGCGAACACTGAAGCTTTCTTT
D gene: TRBD1
V gene: TRBV3-1
J gene: TRBJ1-1
clone size: many

CDR3 protein: CASSPSAFRDTEAFF
CDR3 DNA: TGCGCCAGCAGCCCCTCAGCTTTCAGGGACACTGAAGCTTTCTTT
D gene: NA
V gene: TRBV4-3
J gene: TRBJ1-1
clone size: NA